Following are 15 T cell receptor beta chains from one sample sequenced in a study of T-cell reconstitution after alpha-beta-depleted transplantation in children. Unique molecular identifiers were incorporated during preparation of the TCRbeta library. TCRdb re-called the PCR reads through MiXCR, storing one row per CDR3 protein. The sample has hundreds of thousands of distinct CDR3 sequences, about 16% seen once; the top ten hold around 3.3%. This specimen was PBMCs from the stem cell graft donor, taken from the stem cell graft. The receptors originated from a human donor who donated a stem cell graft to a child with acute lymphoblastic leukemia.

The sample holds many counts of this clonotype. The rearrangement joins TRBV12-3 or TRBV12-4 to TRBJ2-7; D unclear. The CDR3 extends over 11 amino acids. V lost 9 bases and J 6 bases, leaving 12 bases between the germline ends. The CDR3 sequence: CASGFLGEQYF. The CDR3, as DNA: TGTGCCAGTGGATTTTTGGGCGAGCAGTACTTC.

The chain's CDR3 is CASSLVRARDRRSPQHF. The CDR3 DNA sequence: TGTGCCAGCAGCTTAGTCAGAGCCCGGGACAGACGATCGCCCCAGCATTTT. This rearrangement joins TRBV7-9 to TRBJ1-5, with 7 bases fitting TRBD1. CDR1 and CDR2 from the germline V gene are SEHNR and FQNEAQ (reference sequence). V was pared by 1 base and J by 9 bases, with 15 bases of the junction left unmatched. The CDR3 runs to 17 residues.

The chain employs TRBV11-1 and TRBJ2-7, with 7 bases aligning to TRBD2. CDR1 is SGHAT and CDR2 is FQDESV in the germline V gene (reference sequence). J was trimmed by 2 bases and V by 5 bases; bases with no gene match: 6. The CDR3 covers 14 residues. The CDR3 region has the DNA TGTGCCAGCAGCAATAGCGGGCCTACCTACGAGCAGTACTTC. Translating it yields CASSNSGPTYEQYF.

This clonotype was recorded at least ten times. The chain has TRBV12-3 or TRBV12-4 and TRBJ2-1; possibly TRBD1 for D (6 bases). Trimming shortened V by 5 bases and J by 11 bases, and 22 bases separated the two germline ends. This CDR3 comprises 15 residues. The CDR3 sequence: CASSTVTGTHLQQFF. CDR3 DNA: TGTGCCAGCAGTACGGTTACCGGGACACACTTACAGCAGTTCTTC.

This clonotype showed up just a few times. V is TRBV3-1 and J is TRBJ2-7; D possibly corresponds to TRBD2 (6 bases). Germline V gene sequence: CDR1 LGHDT, CDR2 YNNKEL (reference sequence). V was trimmed by 0 bases and J by 4 bases, leaving 25 bases between them. The CDR3 is made up of 19 amino acids. The CDR3 spells CASSQDQTSLEGPEYEQYF. In DNA form, the CDR3 reads TGTGCCAGCAGCCAAGATCAAACCTCATTGGAGGGGCCGGAATACGAGCAGTACTTC.

This clonotype was detected a few times. The chain has TRBV6-2 or TRBV6-3 and TRBJ2-3, with 11 bases matching TRBD2. The V segment lost 7 bases and the J segment 3 bases; nucleotides outside the gene matches: 6. There are 15 residues in the CDR3. Per the germline V gene, CDR1 is MNHEY and CDR2 is SVGEGT. This CDR3 is CASTLGTSGTDTQYF. CDR3 nucleotides: TGTGCCAGCACCCTAGGGACTAGCGGTACAGATACGCAGTATTTT.

V usage is TRBV5-1 and J usage is TRBJ2-6; D gene ambiguous. There are 16 residues in the CDR3. The germline V gene encodes CDR1 SGHRS and CDR2 YFSETQ. The V and J ends lost 4 bases and 0 bases respectively, with 11 bases between them. For the CDR3, the DNA is TGCGCCAGCAGCACGGCGTCCTTCTCTGGGGCCAACGTCCTGACTTTC. This encodes CASSTASFSGANVLTF.

This clonotype was seen only a few times. CDR3 sequence (DNA): TGCGCCAGCAGCCAAATGGACACCTCCTCCTACGAGCAGTACTTC. It encodes CASSQMDTSSYEQYF. The chain links TRBV4-1 to TRBJ2-7; a possible D gene is TRBD1 (5 bases). V was pared by 2 bases and J by 0 bases, with 11 bases between. Germline CDR1 reads MGHRA; CDR2 reads YSYEKL. CDR3 length: 15 amino acids.

The rearrangement links TRBV20-1 to TRBJ2-1, with 11 bases matching TRBD2. The V segment lost 3 bases and the J segment 5 bases; nucleotides outside the gene matches: 12. CDR1 DFQATT and CDR2 SNEGSKA come from the germline V gene (reference sequence). CDR3 length: 17 amino acids. The CDR3 region has the DNA TGCAGTGCTAGTTCCCCTCTGACTAGCGGGGACCACAATGAGCAGTTCTTC. Residues: CSASSPLTSGDHNEQFF.

There are many counts of this clonotype. V is TRBV29-1 and J is TRBJ2-3; 7 bases map to TRBD2. The germline CDR1 and CDR2 sequences are SQVTM and ANQGSEA. J was trimmed by 3 bases and V by 4 bases; bases with no gene match: 7. CDR3 size: 14 residues. The CDR3 region is CSVGATSATDTQYF. The CDR3, as DNA: TGCAGCGTTGGGGCCACTAGCGCGACAGATACGCAGTATTTT.

This chain links TRBV30 with TRBJ1-1, with a weak D call TRBD1 (6 bases). CDR3 length: 13 amino acids. The ends were cut back, 5 bases at V and 4 bases at J, with 14 bases in the middle. CDR1 GTSNPN and CDR2 SVGIG come from the germline V gene (reference sequence). The CDR3 protein is CAWERKGGTEAFF. The CDR3 region has the DNA TGTGCCTGGGAAAGAAAAGGGGGCACTGAAGCTTTCTTT.

The CDR3 nucleotides read TGTGCCTGGAATTGGGACAGGGGCACTGAAGCTTTCTTT. It translates to CAWNWDRGTEAFF. The chain joins TRBV30 to TRBJ1-1; 10 nucleotides match TRBD1. The germline V gene has CDR1 GTSNPN and CDR2 SVGIG (reference sequence). The CDR3 is made up of 13 amino acids. Germline trimming cut 4 bases from V and 4 bases from J; bases unmatched to any gene: 3.

This clonotype appeared a few times. J is TRBJ2-5 and V is TRBV27; the match to TRBD2 covers 11 bases. This CDR3 is 16 amino acids long. The germline V gene has CDR1 MNHEY and CDR2 SMNVEV (reference sequence). V lost 5 bases to trimming and J lost 5 bases; unmatched junction nucleotides: 10. CDR3 amino acids: CASSPGTSGPRETQYF. The CDR3 nucleotides read TGTGCCAGCAGTCCCGGGACTAGCGGACCCCGGGAGACCCAGTACTTC.

This clonotype has more than one count but fewer than ten. The V and J genes are TRBV12-3 or TRBV12-4 and TRBJ1-1; D might be TRBD1 (6 bases). V was trimmed by 5 bases and J by 4 bases, leaving 14 bases between them. The CDR3 totals 14 residues. The CDR3 region has the DNA TGTGCCAGCAGTCCTACTACAGGGTTCACTGAAGCTTTCTTT. This gives the protein CASSPTTGFTEAFF.

This clonotype has more than one count but fewer than ten. V usage is TRBV20-1 and J usage is TRBJ1-1, with D maybe TRBD1 (5 bases). The germline V gene encodes CDR1 DFQATT and CDR2 SNEGSKA (reference sequence). This CDR3 comprises 13 residues. Trimming removed 6 bases at V and 3 bases at J, with 14 bases between. The CDR3 reads CSALGTTDTEAFF. CDR3 bases: TGCAGTGCCCTGGGGACTACCGACACTGAAGCTTTCTTT.